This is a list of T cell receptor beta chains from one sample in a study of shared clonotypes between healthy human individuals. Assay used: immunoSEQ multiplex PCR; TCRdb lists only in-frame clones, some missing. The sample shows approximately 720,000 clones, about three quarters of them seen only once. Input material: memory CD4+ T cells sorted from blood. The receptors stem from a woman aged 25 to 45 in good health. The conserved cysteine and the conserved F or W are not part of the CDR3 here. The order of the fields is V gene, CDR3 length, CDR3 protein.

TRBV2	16	ASSENRAGSMGNQPQH
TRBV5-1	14	ASSWNGGTQGEGAF
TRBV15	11	ATSRVGPETQY
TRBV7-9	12	ASSFFGSTDTQY
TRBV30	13	AWSVGSGNSDTQY
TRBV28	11	ASRPNWNQPQH
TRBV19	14	ASSSRGLAGLVEQF
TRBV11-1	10	ASSLHRGEQY
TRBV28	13	ASREGLAEKNIQY
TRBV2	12	ASSVRGSNYEQY
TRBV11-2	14	ASRTTGASSYNEQF
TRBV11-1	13	ASSLLGQVPYEQY
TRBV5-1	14	ASSLARVETYNEQF
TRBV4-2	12	ASSQDWRGNEQF
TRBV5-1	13	ASSLAGPDTGELF
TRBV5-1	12	ASSMWTSGYEQY
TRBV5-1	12	ASKTGSRTDTQY
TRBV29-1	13	SVKVTGTATGELF
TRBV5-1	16	ASSFVLQAAATNEKLF
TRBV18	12	ASSPRAGSYGYT
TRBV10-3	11	ASRMGLNYEQY
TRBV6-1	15	ASSAKLAGGYTGELF
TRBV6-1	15	ASSEIIYGTGGYGYT
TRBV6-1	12	ASRKQGMGTEAF
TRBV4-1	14	ASSQDTQRLGNEQF
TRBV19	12	ASSIGGRGNEQF
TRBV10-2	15	ASSEFTRKTVNTEAF
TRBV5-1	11	ASSYRDNYGYT
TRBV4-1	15	ASSHTQLAGVLPEQF
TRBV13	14	ASSGLWPSRSWTQY
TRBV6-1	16	ASSDPRTGNLGNTEAF
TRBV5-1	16	ASSLGRLAGGPTDTQY
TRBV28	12	ATQSAGEGEKLF
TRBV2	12	ASRPRILADEQY
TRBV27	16	ASKPGQVFSLGANVLT
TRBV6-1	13	ASSEAGTGLGKLF
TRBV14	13	ASREWGPSYNEQF
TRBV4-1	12	ASSQGVGIETQY
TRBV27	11	ASRQGNGETQY
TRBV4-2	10	ASSQSYGELF
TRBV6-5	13	ASSTSGQGAGEQY
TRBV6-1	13	ASTRREGTSYEQY
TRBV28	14	ASSPQGGSSTDTQY
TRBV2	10	ASKGTAYGYT
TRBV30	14	AWSVRGSSGANVLT
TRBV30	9	AWTTGQEAF
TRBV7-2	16	ASSLVSPAGAGANVLT
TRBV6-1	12	ASRGQANTGELF
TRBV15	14	ATSRGQGVSNQPQH
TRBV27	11	ASRPVLAGEQY
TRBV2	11	ASGLESYNEQF
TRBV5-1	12	ASSLAQGGTEAF
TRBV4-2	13	ASSQSGLEMYEQY
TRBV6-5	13	ASSKGQGSNQPQH
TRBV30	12	ACRLGLMNTEAF
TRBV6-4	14	ASSDSPSRPYNEQF
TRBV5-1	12	ATKTGPSTDTQY